These 20 T cell receptor beta chains were all obtained from the same sample, sequenced in a study of blood T cells in healthy people across ages. Using a J-beta primer mix together with a sample-barcoded 5' primer, a second PCR was run for roughly 7 to 12 cycles. TCRdb re-derived calls from the 5' RACE reads in MiXCR, one entry per CDR3 protein. The sample records roughly 1.5 million distinct CDR3 sequences, 35% to 45% being singletons. Sequencing input: blood. The source is a woman younger than 35 in good health.

This rearrangement joins TRBV12-3 or TRBV12-4 to TRBJ1-2, with TRBD1 matching over 8 bases. This CDR3 comprises 16 residues. Trimming took 6 bases from V and 4 from J; bases not matched to a gene: 13. The DNA of the CDR3 is TGTGCCAGCAGCACAAATGACAGGGGATTCGGCTATGGCTACACCTTC. Translation gives CASSTNDRGFGYGYTF.

The chain links TRBV20-1 to TRBJ2-5; TRBD1 aligns across 8 bases. Germline V gene sequence: CDR1 DFQATT, CDR2 SNEGSKA (reference sequence). There are 13 residues in the CDR3. The J segment lost 4 bases and the V segment lost 5 bases, leaving 6 bases of the junction unmatched. The CDR3 here is CSAQTGTGETQYF. The CDR3 DNA sequence: TGCAGTGCTCAAACCGGGACAGGAGAGACCCAGTACTTC.

V is TRBV30 and J is TRBJ2-1, with 8 bases that match TRBD2. V shed 0 bases, J shed 3 bases, and the junction held 4 bases outside the gene matches. This CDR3 comprises 15 residues. Looked up from germline, CDR1 is GTSNPN and CDR2 is SVGIG (reference sequence). This chain's CDR3 is CAWSVERGIYNEQFF. CDR3 DNA sequence: TGTGCCTGGAGTGTGGAGCGGGGGATCTACAATGAGCAGTTCTTC. Variable domain in full (rest from reference TRBV30 and TRBJ2-1): SQTIHQWPATLVQPVGSPLSLECTVEGTSNPNLYWYRQAAGRGLQLLFYSVGIGQISSEVPQNLSASRPQDRQFILSSKKLLLSDSGFYLCAWSVERGIYNEQFFGPGTRLTVL.

The CDR3 DNA sequence: TGTGCCAGCAGCTTAGCGAACATCCCAGATACGCAGTATTTT. Translating gives CASSLANIPDTQYF. The V call is TRBV7-2, the J call TRBJ2-3; the D is unclear. V lost 0 bases and J lost 4, with 8 bases in between. The CDR3 has 14 amino acids. Germline V gene lookup returns CDR1 SGHTA and CDR2 FQGNSA.

The V gene is TRBV27, the J gene TRBJ2-7; 8 bases match TRBD1. After removal of 3 bases from V and 7 bases from J, the junction contained 8 bases not matched to a gene. CDR3 length equals 14 residues. In germline, CDR1 is MNHEY, CDR2 SMNVEV (reference sequence). Written as DNA, the CDR3 is TGTGCCAGCAGTTTTTCACGGACAGGGTGGGAGCAGTACTTC. Translation gives CASSFSRTGWEQYF.

This clonotype was seen only a few times. J is TRBJ1-4 and V is TRBV29-1; D is possibly TRBD1 (5 bases). V lost 6 bases, J lost 8 bases, and 13 bases lay in between. Germline CDR1 SQVTM, CDR2 ANQGSEA. This CDR3 has 12 residues. The DNA of the CDR3 is TGCAGCGTGGGTGTTGGGGGAGAAAAACTGTTTTTT. Translating gives CSVGVGGEKLFF.

V gene TRBV4-1 combines with J gene TRBJ2-3; no reliable D call. The ends were cut back, 0 bases at V and 0 bases at J, with 4 bases in the middle. This CDR3 region has 14 residues. CDR1 and CDR2 (germline): MGHRA, YSYEKL. The CDR3 nucleotides are TGCGCCAGCAGCCAAGAGCTGAGCACAGATACGCAGTATTTT. Translated: CASSQELSTDTQYF.

The chain links TRBV7-3 to TRBJ2-1, with D maybe TRBD2 (6 bases). V lost 5 bases, J lost 9 bases, and 17 bases lay in between. The germline CDR1 and CDR2 sequences are SGHTA and FQGTGA. The CDR3 extends over 14 amino acids. The CDR3 spells CASSVRDSSGEQFF. The DNA of the CDR3 is TGTGCCAGCAGCGTCCGGGACTCCTCGGGTGAGCAGTTCTTC. Combining the CDR3 with reference TRBV7-3 and TRBJ2-1 gives the whole variable domain GAGVSQTPSNKVTEKGKYVELRCDPISGHTALYWYRQSLGQGPEFLIYFQGTGAADDSGLPNDRFFAVRPEGSVSTLKIQRTERGDSAVYLCASSVRDSSGEQFFGPGTRLTVL.

This clonotype was recorded a few times. A much larger clone is a single base away; this may be a read error. The chain joins TRBV15 to TRBJ2-5; D remains unclear. The CDR3 sequence is 12 residues long. Germline V gene sequence: CDR1 LNHNV, CDR2 YYDKDF (reference sequence). The CDR3 loop reads CAASRARETQYF. CDR3 DNA sequence: TGTGCCGCCAGCAGAGCGAGAGAGACCCAGTACTTC.

The CDR3 spells CASSPGGTGKDTQYF. In DNA, the CDR3 is TGTGCCAGCAGCCCCGGGGGGACAGGGAAAGATACGCAGTATTTT. The V gene is TRBV7-8, the J gene TRBJ2-3; 9 bases fit TRBD1. The ends lost 5 bases at V and 5 bases at J; junction bases unmatched: 8. Per germline, CDR1 SGHVS and CDR2 FQNEAQ. The CDR3 spans 15 residues.

The chain links TRBV19 to TRBJ1-2, with D uncertain. This CDR3 is built from 15 residues. The V and J ends lost 2 bases and 0 bases respectively, with 10 bases between them. The germline V gene encodes CDR1 LNHDA and CDR2 SQIVND (reference sequence). Here the CDR3 DNA reads TGTGCCAGTAGTATAATTCAGCCTTCTAACTATGGCTACACCTTC. It is translated as CASSIIQPSNYGYTF.

Remarks on this clonotype: In this CDR3 the conserved last residue, phenylalanine or tryptophan, is missing, so a read error is likely. This sequence joins TRBV12-3 or TRBV12-4 and TRBJ2-5; no clear D gene. The CDR3 is 15 amino acids. Trimming pared 6 bases from V and 4 bases from J, leaving 18 bases between. In DNA, the CDR3 is TGTGCCAGCAGCCGAGATGATATGAGCCGAGAGACCCAGTACTTA. It codes for CASSRDDMSRETQYL.

The rearrangement uses TRBV25-1 and TRBJ1-6; D is unclear. This CDR3 comprises 15 residues. V was cut by 3 bases and J by 4 bases, with 10 bases left in between. The germline gives CDR1 MGHDK, CDR2 SYGVNS. CDR3 DNA: TGTGCCAGCAGTGATCGGACGGGGTATAATTCACCCCTCCACTTT. It is translated as CASSDRTGYNSPLHF.

The sample holds a few counts of this clonotype. This rearrangement joins TRBV7-2 to TRBJ1-2; 9 nucleotides align to TRBD1. Germline V gives CDR1 SGHTA, CDR2 FQGNSA. Trimming removed 5 bases from V and 5 bases from J; junction bases left unmatched: 9. The CDR3 has 15 amino acids. The CDR3 DNA reads as TGTGCCAGCAGCCTAGTAATACAGGGGGCGTATGGCTACACCTTC. It is translated as CASSLVIQGAYGYTF.

The table lists this clonotype with a few counts. The chain is built from TRBV7-3 and TRBJ2-7, with D unresolved. CDR1 is SGHTA and CDR2 is FQGTGA in the germline V gene. This CDR3 is built from 13 residues. The ends were cut back, 0 bases at V and 5 bases at J, with 8 bases in the middle. For the CDR3, the DNA is TGTGCCAGCAGCTTAACGCAAATAGACGAGCAGTACTTC. Translated, it gives CASSLTQIDEQYF.

This chain joins TRBV5-1 and TRBJ2-3; TRBD2 matches 14 bases. In germline, CDR1 is SGHRS, CDR2 YFSETQ. V lost 4 bases to trimming and J lost 4 bases; unmatched junction nucleotides: 8. The CDR3 contains 17 residues. The CDR3 DNA sequence: TGCGCCAGCAGCGGGACTAGCGGGAGAGGTAACGCAGATACGCAGTATTTT. Amino acids: CASSGTSGRGNADTQYF.

This chain links TRBV29-1 with TRBJ1-1, with D possibly matching TRBD1 (5 bases). The length of the CDR3 is 13 residues. Trimming took 4 bases from V and 5 from J, leaving 14 bases between them. CDR1 SQVTM and CDR2 ANQGSEA come from the germline V gene. The CDR3 sequence: CSVGTGLETEAFF. The CDR3 region has the DNA TGCAGCGTTGGGACGGGGCTAGAGACTGAAGCTTTCTTT.

The table lists this clonotype with a few counts. This rearrangement joins TRBV20-1 to TRBJ2-7; the D call may be TRBD1 or TRBD2 (6 bases each). The CDR3 spans 14 residues. The germline V gene has CDR1 DFQATT and CDR2 SNEGSKA (reference sequence). V was trimmed by 6 bases and J by 3 bases, leaving 18 bases between them. DNA of the CDR3: TGCAGTGCCCTCCGACCGGGGGCTTACTACGAGCAGTACTTC. It yields the protein CSALRPGAYYEQYF.

With regard to this clonotype: A much larger clone lies one base from this, so it may be a read error. The chain joins TRBV4-3 to TRBJ2-3, with TRBD1 as a possible D gene (6 bases). The CDR3 contains 15 residues. Germline-derived CDR1 and CDR2 are LGHNA and YSLEER. The CDR3 here is CASNQGLGATDTQYF. CDR3 nucleotides: TGCGCCAGCAACCAAGGACTGGGGGCAACAGATACGCAGTATTTT.

The rearrangement joins TRBV12-3 or TRBV12-4 to TRBJ1-4; tentative D call: TRBD1 (5 bases). V was cut by 3 bases and J by 7 bases, with 12 bases left in between. The length of the CDR3 is 14 residues. The CDR3, as DNA: TGTGCCAGCAGTTTGAACGGAAGGGGTGAAAAACTGTTTTTT. Amino acid sequence: CASSLNGRGEKLFF.